This record concerns one TCR beta chain sequence. Its antigen is undetermined. This CDR3 has 16 residues. Looked up from germline, CDR1 is SGHTA and CDR2 is FQGNSA. The V segment lost 1 base and the J segment 4 bases; nucleotides outside the gene matches: 9. This specimen belongs to a study of blood T cells in healthy people across ages. General study points: A greater number of naive CD4+ cells and higher diversity distinguished long-lived donors from aged donors.

Combining a sample-barcoded 5' primer with a J-beta primer mix, a second PCR ran for roughly 6 to 11 cycles. TCRdb re-analysed the 5' RACE reads in MiXCR, keeping a single row per CDR3 protein. The sample consists of roughly 800,000 distinct CDR3 sequences, around a quarter of them appearing once. The data also belong to a second study, concerning T cells of mothers and their children.

What was sequenced was blood. The genes are TRBV7-2 and TRBJ2-7, with TRBD2 matching over 8 bases. The TCR was taken from a boy younger than 18 in good health. CDR3 bases: TGTGCCAGCAGCTTAGAACCGGGGGGGGCCGTATACGAGCAGTACTTC. Translating gives CASSLEPGGAVYEQYF.